This section outlines one T cell receptor (beta chain) sequence together with its context. This sample was included in a study of blood T cell repertoires in COVID-19. Original processing methods: From reference gene primer amplification, estimates of nucleated cell counts were derived. TCRdb keeps only in-frame clones here, not all; method: immunoSEQ multiplex PCR. For V, J and clone size, that table is used; D and trimming come from the DNA. The sample has 95,000 to 120,000 clones; 85% are singletons. CDR1 is MNHEY, CDR2 SVGAGI, per germline. The CDR3 sequence is 15 residues long. The V end lost 8 bases, the J end lost 0 bases, and 14 bases lay between the germline ends.

The clonotype comes from a human donor in a cohort sampled during active COVID-19. The chain links TRBV6-5 to TRBJ1-5; tentatively, D is TRBD1 (6 bases). Sequenced: peripheral blood. CDR3 region: CASLSPGVSNQPQHF. The CDR3 DNA reads as TGTGCCAGCCTTTCCCCAGGGGTTAGCAATCAGCCCCAGCATTTT.